This T cell receptor (beta chain) was observed in a study of cytomegalovirus exposure and HLA in healthy donors. 60 Vbeta and 13 Jbeta primers were used in PCR. The assay was immunoSEQ multiplex PCR, and TCRdb's table has in-frame clones only and misses some. This table has 150,000 to 180,000 clones, 70% to 80% appearing once. Whereas donors were nominally healthy upon sampling, unrecorded immune exposures were probable. Sequencing was performed on PBMCs. The source of this sequence is a man aged 30 to 39 in good health and CMV-seropositive.

In nucleotides, the CDR3 is TGCGCCAGCAGTGAGTCCGCGACAGGGAACCAAGAGACCCAGTACTTC. Its translation is CASSESATGNQETQYF. J is TRBJ2-5 and V is TRBV10-2, with 7 bases that match TRBD1. The CDR3 has 16 amino acids. Germline values: CDR1 WSHSY, CDR2 SAAADI. With V trimmed by 0 bases and J by 0 bases, 4 bases remained unmatched.